This T cell receptor beta chain derives from a study of beta chain features in type 1 diabetes. Overall study context: Cells sorted and examined across all samples totaled nearly 110,000,000.

Study findings and constraints: Shorter TCRB CDR3s, moderately but significantly so, were found in Type 1 diabetes patients in all four CD4+ subsets. Fewer insertions but more deletions were seen at VDJ junctions in type 1 diabetes patients.

Expressed TCRB transcripts were sequenced because the entire RNA isolate underwent reverse transcription. Method: immunoSEQ multiplex PCR; TCRdb's copy keeps in-frame clones and lacks some. There are 250,000 to 300,000 clones in the sample; 14% occur only once, and approximately 0.015% lies in the top ten. About this clone: Its target is not known.

The source is a man younger than 40 with type 1 diabetes. Sequenced sample: naive CD4+ T cells from blood.

CDR3 in amino acids: CASRRGLLAGGSTDTQYF. The CDR3 DNA reads as TGCGCCAGCAGGAGGGGCCTGCTAGCGGGAGGCAGCACAGATACGCAGTATTTT. The gene calls are TRBV5-1 and TRBJ2-3, with TRBD2 matching over 11 bases. J was trimmed by 0 bases and V by 5 bases; bases with no gene match: 11. This CDR3 is built from 18 residues. Germline CDR1 and CDR2: SGHRS and YFSETQ.